The 21 T cell receptor beta chains presented below share a single source sample, sequenced in a study of beta chain features in type 1 diabetes. Of the isolated RNA, all was reverse transcribed, and so the sequenced material was expressed TCRB transcripts. The assay was immunoSEQ multiplex PCR, and TCRdb's table has in-frame clones only and misses some. The sample contains hundreds of thousands of clones, roughly 13% of which appear only once. The study, taken as a whole, reports: Type 1 diabetes patients had moderately but significantly shorter TCRB CDR3s in all four CD4+ subsets.

Their recognized antigens are unknown. The source material was naive CD4+ T cells from blood. The receptors shown here come from a man aged 18 to 30 with type 1 diabetes.

The gene calls are TRBV10-3 and TRBJ1-1; perhaps TRBD1 as D (5 bases). V was shortened by 11 bases and J by 4 bases, with 17 bases between the two germline ends. From germline, CDR1 is ENHRY and CDR2 SYGVKD. The CDR3 loop spans 13 amino acids. The chain's CDR3 is CAANLPGSTEAFF. Written as DNA, the CDR3 is TGTGCCGCAAACCTGCCAGGGAGCACTGAAGCTTTCTTT.

This chain joins TRBV30 and TRBJ2-7, with 8 bases fitting TRBD2. J was trimmed by 4 bases and V by 0 bases; bases with no gene match: 5. Germline V gene lookup returns CDR1 GTSNPN and CDR2 SVGIG (reference sequence). The CDR3 runs 14 residues. The CDR3 protein is CAWSVSSGGYEQYF. The CDR3 DNA is TGTGCCTGGAGTGTATCGAGCGGGGGATACGAGCAGTACTTC.

Only a few counts were recorded for this clone. V usage is TRBV9 and J usage is TRBJ2-6, with unresolved D. Per germline, CDR1 SGDLS and CDR2 YYNGEE. This CDR3 is built from 15 residues. The V end was cut by 4 bases, the J end by 0 bases, with 8 bases between. As DNA, the CDR3 is TGTGCCAGCAGCCATACAAGCTCTGGGGCCAACGTCCTGACTTTC. Encoded protein: CASSHTSSGANVLTF.

This clone has a handful of counts. This rearrangement joins TRBV29-1 to TRBJ1-2; 10 nucleotides match TRBD1. J was trimmed by 6 bases and V by 6 bases; bases with no gene match: 13. The CDR3 has 15 amino acids. The germline V gene encodes CDR1 SQVTM and CDR2 ANQGSEA. The CDR3 DNA follows: TGCAGCGTAGATCTGGCCCGGACAGGGGGTAATGGCTACACCTTC. This gives the protein CSVDLARTGGNGYTF.

J is TRBJ2-2 and V is TRBV10-3, with 16 bases identical to TRBD2. The CDR3 is 16 amino acids. Germline V CDR1 and CDR2: ENHRY, SYGVKD. J lost 4 bases, V lost 10 bases, and 6 bases had no gene match. The CDR3, as DNA: TGTGCCACGGGACTAGCGGGGGGGCCGGGCACCGGGGAGCTGTTTTTT. Protein: CATGLAGGPGTGELFF.

V and J are TRBV9 and TRBJ2-7, with 7 bases fitting TRBD1. The CDR3 contains 12 residues. Germline V gene data show CDR1 as SGDLS and CDR2 as YYNGEE. The J segment lost 6 bases and the V segment lost 3 bases, leaving 3 bases of the junction unmatched. The chain's CDR3 is CASSANRGEQYF. CDR3 DNA sequence: TGTGCCAGCAGCGCGAACAGGGGCGAGCAGTACTTC.

This clone was detected a few times. J is TRBJ1-5 and V is TRBV28; 10 bases agree with TRBD1. V was clipped by 3 bases and J by 6 bases; unmatched bases: 11. Per the germline V gene, CDR1 is MDHEN and CDR2 is SYDVKM. The CDR3 consists of 17 residues. The CDR3 sequence: CASSLTAGTGVRQPQHF. CDR3 bases: TGTGCCAGCAGTTTGACCGCCGGGACAGGGGTGCGTCAGCCCCAGCATTTT.

This clone was seen only a few times. The sample contains more than one DNA sequence encoding this CDR3. The chain is built from TRBV29-1 and TRBJ1-1; no definite D call. Germline V gene data show CDR1 as SQVTM and CDR2 as ANQGSEA. There are 11 residues in the CDR3. Trimming took 5 bases from V and 2 from J, leaving 6 bases between them. Written as DNA, the CDR3 is TGCAGCGTTACCCGAAACACTGAAGCTTTCTTT. Its protein is CSVTRNTEAFF.

The rearrangement links TRBV15 to TRBJ1-4, with 9 bases that match TRBD1. The CDR3 totals 14 residues. The V gene end was trimmed by 1 base and the J gene end by 8 bases; junction bases not matched to a gene: 2. Germline-derived CDR1 and CDR2 are LNHNV and YYDKDF (reference sequence). The CDR3 loop is CATSRGDRGEKLFF. The CDR3 bases are TGTGCCACCAGCAGAGGTGACAGGGGGGAAAAACTGTTTTTT. The variable domain in full, completed from reference TRBV15 and TRBJ1-4, reads DAMVIQNPRYQVTQFGKPVTLSCSQTLNHNVMYWYQQKSSQAPKLLFHYYDKDFNNEADTPDNFQSRRPNTSFCFLDIRSPGLGDTAMYLCATSRGDRGEKLFFGSGTQLSVL.

This clone was picked up a small number of times. The genes are TRBV30 and TRBJ1-1, with TRBD1 matching over 7 bases. Germline assignment: CDR1 GTSNPN and CDR2 SVGIG (reference sequence). There are 13 residues in the CDR3. With V trimmed by 8 bases and J by 2 bases, 8 bases remained unmatched. The CDR3 region is CARTGTANTEAFF. CDR3 nucleotides: TGTGCCCGTACTGGGACAGCAAACACTGAAGCTTTCTTT. The full variable domain, in which reference TRBV30 and TRBJ1-1 provide the parts outside the CDR3, is SQTIHQWPATLVQPVGSPLSLECTVEGTSNPNLYWYRQAAGRGLQLLFYSVGIGQISSEVPQNLSASRPQDRQFILSSKKLLLSDSGFYLCARTGTANTEAFFGQGTRLTVV.

In its sample, this clone was seen a few times. The gene calls are TRBV28 and TRBJ1-2; D ambiguous. V shed 6 bases and J shed 8 bases, with 16 bases lying between them. CDR3 length: 13 residues. The germline V gene has CDR1 MDHEN and CDR2 SYDVKM. The DNA of the CDR3 is TGTGCCAGCAGCCCCACGGGGTTCGGAGGCTACACCTTC. Its protein product is CASSPTGFGGYTF.

This rearrangement joins TRBV10-3 to TRBJ2-5, with no clear D. Germline V gene sequence: CDR1 ENHRY, CDR2 SYGVKD. CDR3 size: 14 residues. V was trimmed by 3 bases and J by 1 base, leaving 9 bases between them. CDR3 protein: CAISESQAQETQYF. Written as DNA, the CDR3 is TGTGCCATCAGTGAAAGCCAGGCCCAAGAGACCCAGTACTTC.

There are a few counts of this clone. The chain has TRBV30 and TRBJ2-3; D remains ambiguous. Trimming stripped 0 bases from V and 5 bases from J, with 9 bases between. Per germline, CDR1 GTSNPN and CDR2 SVGIG (reference sequence). This CDR3 is 13 amino acids long. CDR3 bases: TGTGCCTGGAGTGTACATATGAGAGATACGCAGTATTTT. Encoded protein: CAWSVHMRDTQYF. The entire variable domain, with the rest obtained from reference TRBV30 and TRBJ2-3, is as follows: SQTIHQWPATLVQPVGSPLSLECTVEGTSNPNLYWYRQAAGRGLQLLFYSVGIGQISSEVPQNLSASRPQDRQFILSSKKLLLSDSGFYLCAWSVHMRDTQYFGPGTRLTVL.

This clone was counted between two and nine times. The chain employs TRBV6-5 and TRBJ1-1; maybe TRBD1 (5 bases). CDR1 MNHEY and CDR2 SVGAGI come from the germline V gene. The CDR3 runs 14 residues. V gave up 6 bases and J gave up 1 base, with 12 bases separating them. The CDR3 DNA is TGTGCCAGCAGGCCGATCGACAGGAACACTGAAGCTTTCTTT. Translating gives CASRPIDRNTEAFF.

The chain employs TRBV18 and TRBJ2-3; D not certain. Germline V gene lookup returns CDR1 KGHSH and CDR2 LQKENI. The CDR3 consists of 17 residues. Trimming left V 0 bases short and J 0 bases short, with 13 bases between. The CDR3 region is CASSPPGSKTSTDTQYF. The CDR3, as DNA: TGTGCCAGCTCACCACCGGGTTCCAAGACTAGCACAGATACGCAGTATTTT.

The genes are TRBV4-1 and TRBJ1-4; D perhaps matches TRBD1 (6 bases). Per germline, CDR1 MGHRA and CDR2 YSYEKL. V shed 1 base and J shed 8 bases, with 8 bases lying between them. CDR3 length: 13 amino acids. CDR3 DNA sequence: TGCGCCAGCAGCCAAGTCGACAGGGAAAAACTGTTTTTT. This sequence encodes CASSQVDREKLFF.

The sample holds a few counts of this clone. V is TRBV29-1 and J is TRBJ1-2; no reliable D call. Per germline, CDR1 SQVTM and CDR2 ANQGSEA. CDR3 length: 16 amino acids. The germline V and J ends were trimmed by 0 bases and 7 bases, with 21 bases remaining between them. CDR3 DNA sequence: TGCAGCGTTGAAGATCTCTTCCGTGAGGTAAAGGCTGGCTACACCTTC. This translates into CSVEDLFREVKAGYTF.

This clone was counted a few times. J is TRBJ1-2 and V is TRBV11-3, with D hard to call. Trimming took off 5 bases at V and 2 bases at J, with 12 bases between the two ends. The CDR3 is 14 amino acids. CDR1 is SGHNT and CDR2 is YENEEA in the germline V gene. The CDR3 DNA is TGTGCCAGCAGCCCTCATACTGGGAACTATGGCTACACCTTC. Translation: CASSPHTGNYGYTF.

This clone was seen only a few times. The J gene is TRBJ1-2, the V gene TRBV29-1; D gene unclear. Germline loops: CDR1 SQVTM, CDR2 ANQGSEA. V dropped 2 bases and J dropped 2 bases, with 12 bases sitting between them. The CDR3 is made up of 14 amino acids. CDR3 sequence: CSVETDAGNYGYTF. DNA for the CDR3: TGCAGCGTTGAAACAGATGCGGGAAACTATGGCTACACCTTC.

V is TRBV27 and J is TRBJ1-1, with a possible D match to TRBD1 (5 bases). Trimming pared 3 bases from V and 5 bases from J, leaving 16 bases between. The CDR3 is 15 amino acids. Germline V gene data show CDR1 as MNHEY and CDR2 as SMNVEV (reference sequence). For the CDR3, the DNA is TGTGCCAGCAGTTTCCAGGGCGCCCGGGGGACTGAAGCTTTCTTT. Its protein is CASSFQGARGTEAFF.

The chain employs TRBV2 and TRBJ1-2; TRBD1 might be the D (5 bases). CDR1 and CDR2 (germline): SNHLY, FYNNEI. V was clipped by 2 bases and J by 6 bases, with 13 bases between them. This CDR3 region has 14 residues. CDR3 in amino acids: CASSERGAGNGYTF. The DNA of the CDR3 is TGTGCCAGCAGTGAACGTGGGGCAGGGAATGGCTACACCTTC.